Each of the 6 T cell receptor beta chains below was sequenced from the same sample in a study of blood T cell repertoires in COVID-19. The table came from immunoSEQ multiplex PCR; TCRdb's copy has only in-frame clones and leaves some out. The sample carries about 150,000 clones, around 80% recorded once. The source material was PBMCs or T cells enriched from blood (not recorded which). These receptors were taken from a woman aged 45-65 years who had recovered from COVID-19.

V and J are TRBV11-2 and TRBJ2-1; 8 bases fit TRBD2. The germline gives CDR1 SGHAT, CDR2 FQNNGV. The CDR3 is 15 amino acids. Germline trimming cut 5 bases from V and 4 bases from J; bases unmatched to any gene: 7. The CDR3 is CASSANRGGYNEQFF. CDR3 in DNA: TGTGCCAGCAGCGCAAACCGGGGGGGGTACAATGAGCAGTTCTTC.

This clone has ten or more counts. V gene TRBV14 combines with J gene TRBJ2-5; the D gene is possibly TRBD1 (6 bases). Trimming pared 3 bases from V and 4 bases from J, leaving 15 bases between. The CDR3 covers 15 residues. CDR1 and CDR2 (germline): SGHDN, FVKESK. The CDR3 DNA reads TGTGCCAGCAGCCAGAAAAGGGGGTTTGGAGAGACCCAGTACTTC. Translation: CASSQKRGFGETQYF.

V gene TRBV5-5 combines with J gene TRBJ2-7; no firm D call. CDR1 and CDR2 from the germline V gene are SGHKS and YYEKEE (reference sequence). The CDR3 loop spans 15 amino acids. V was trimmed by 3 bases and J by 2 bases, leaving 15 bases between them. DNA of the CDR3: TGTGCCAGCAGCTCAATCCAGTCCGCAGCCTACGAGCAGTACGTC. As protein: CASSSIQSAAYEQYV.

The chain carries TRBV7-9 and TRBJ1-6; 12 nucleotides align to TRBD1. Germline lookup yields CDR1 SEHNR and CDR2 FQNEAQ (reference sequence). CDR3 length equals 18 residues. V gave up 6 bases and J gave up 5 bases; unmatched junction bases: 11. The DNA for the CDR3 is TGTGCCAGCAGTTGGCCGGGACAGGGGGCTGCTAATAATTCACCCCTCCACTTT. Protein sequence: CASSWPGQGAANNSPLHF.

The chain carries TRBV6-5 and TRBJ2-3, with 11 bases fitting TRBD2. The V gene's germline CDR1 is MNHEY and CDR2 SVGAGI. This CDR3 contains 15 residues. V lost 8 bases to trimming and J lost 6 bases; unmatched junction nucleotides: 10. The CDR3 reads CASRLAGGQVDTQYF. The CDR3 DNA follows: TGTGCCAGCCGTCTAGCGGGGGGCCAGGTGGATACGCAGTATTTT.

The chain has TRBV18 and TRBJ2-2; 8 positions agree with TRBD1. The CDR3 has 15 amino acids. V shed 8 bases and J 3 bases; nucleotides not matched to a gene: 8. Per germline, CDR1 KGHSH and CDR2 LQKENI. The CDR3 loop reads CASGRQGSDTGELFF. The CDR3, as DNA: TGTGCCAGCGGGAGACAGGGGTCTGACACCGGGGAGCTGTTTTTT.